The sequence of this T cell receptor (beta chain) was determined in a study of control samples from healthy donors and cancer patients (TCRdb year 2020). CDR1 is given as SGHDT and CDR2 as YYEEEE, both from the germline V gene. From the cysteine through the phenylalanine, the CDR3 covers 14 amino acids. The read is trimmed to its CDR3 DNA, 42 bases read in frame from base 1. V has 0 bases trimmed and J has 5 bases trimmed; junction bases matching no gene number 2. Library preparation employed the immunoSEQ multiplex PCR assay. The table was pulled from immuneACCESS by TCRdb, which kept in-frame rearrangements only. Such tables lose some clones; where checked, under half of the loss comes from unresolved V genes, and the rest has no known cause. This sample has about 94,000 clones in its table, and around 86% of those were observed once. The ten most abundant clones make up over 1% of the sample. A word on this clone: What this receptor recognizes is not known. Per-nucleotide qualities are absent, and no much larger clonotype sits a single base away.

The rearranged chain carries TRBV5-6 and TRBJ1-2; 9 middle bases align to TRBD1. Sequenced material: blood. The sequence came from a woman aged 50 to 60 in good health. The nucleotide sequence reads TGTGCCAGCAGCTTGGGGGACAGGGAATATGGCTACACCTTC. It translates to CASSLGDREYGYTF.